The 29 T cell receptor beta chains below were found in one sample sequenced in a study of blood T cell repertoires in COVID-19. Sequencing used immunoSEQ multiplex PCR; TCRdb keeps in-frame clones, though not all of them. The sample records around 250,000 clones, around 87% being singletons. Sequencing was carried out using peripheral blood. The receptors come from a man between 18 and 35 years old with active or convalescent COVID-19.

This clone turned up a few times. The CDR3 DNA sequence: TGTGCCAGCAGCCCTATTACGTCGGGGGATCGTTCACCCCTCCACTTT. This gives the protein CASSPITSGDRSPLHF. The chain links TRBV9 to TRBJ1-6; tentative D call: TRBD1 (5 bases). The V end was cut by 4 bases, the J end by 9 bases, with 20 bases between. Germline V gene data show CDR1 as SGDLS and CDR2 as YYNGEE. This CDR3 has 16 residues.

The chain couples TRBV9 to TRBJ1-4, with 7 bases matching TRBD1. Germline trimming cut 3 bases from V and 5 bases from J; bases unmatched to any gene: 7. CDR1 is SGDLS, CDR2 YYNGEE, per germline. This CDR3 comprises 15 residues. CDR3: CASSATGTANEKLFF. The CDR3 region has the DNA TGTGCCAGCAGCGCGACCGGGACAGCAAATGAAAAACTGTTTTTT.

The J gene is TRBJ2-7, the V gene TRBV7-9; 11 bases align to TRBD2. The junction had 3 bases not matched to a gene; V was cut back by 5 bases and J by 3 bases. The germline V gene has CDR1 SEHNR and CDR2 FQNEAQ (reference sequence). The CDR3 length is 14 residues. The CDR3 DNA follows: TGTGCCAGCAGCACCACTAGCGGGGGCTACGAGCAGTACTTC. It yields the protein CASSTTSGGYEQYF.

The chain is built from TRBV2 and TRBJ2-5; D is unresolved. Trimming stripped 6 bases from V and 2 bases from J, with 13 bases between. This CDR3 has 14 residues. Germline CDR1 and CDR2: SNHLY and FYNNEI. CDR3 in DNA: TGTGCCAGCAGACCTCGGGTTCAGCAAGAGACCCAGTACTTC. Amino acid sequence: CASRPRVQQETQYF.

The V call is TRBV19, the J call TRBJ2-3; D is possibly TRBD1 (6 bases). The CDR3 totals 13 residues. CDR1 and CDR2 (germline): LNHDA, SQIVND (reference sequence). The V and J ends lost 10 bases and 6 bases respectively, with 17 bases between them. The CDR3: CATSTGRGDTQYF. As DNA, the CDR3 is TGTGCCACCTCGACAGGCCGCGGGGATACGCAGTATTTT.

The rearrangement links TRBV7-9 to TRBJ1-6; TRBD1 is a possible D gene (5 bases). V lost 4 bases and J lost 8, with 9 bases in between. There are 13 residues in the CDR3. Germline V gene data show CDR1 as SEHNR and CDR2 as FQNEAQ (reference sequence). CDR3 in amino acids: CASSYPRDSPLHF. CDR3 nucleotides: TGTGCCAGCAGCTACCCCAGGGATTCACCCCTCCACTTT.

The sample holds a few counts of this clone. The chain combines TRBV6-5 with TRBJ1-5; the D is unclear. The V end was cut by 8 bases, the J end by 4 bases, with 9 bases between. Per the germline V gene, CDR1 is MNHEY and CDR2 is SVGAGI. The CDR3 consists of 12 residues. The CDR3 reads CASGRRNQPQHF. The DNA for the CDR3 is TGTGCCAGCGGCCGGCGGAATCAGCCCCAGCATTTT.

The chain employs TRBV9 and TRBJ1-2, with a weak D call TRBD1 (5 bases). V gave up 5 bases and J gave up 7 bases, with 18 bases separating them. Germline-derived CDR1 and CDR2 are SGDLS and YYNGEE. The length of the CDR3 is 14 residues. Written as DNA, the CDR3 is TGTGCCAGCAGTTTTTTGACAGCACTATTTGGCTACACCTTC. Its protein is CASSFLTALFGYTF.

The chain combines TRBV11-2 with TRBJ2-7, with a weak D call TRBD1 (5 bases). Trimming removed 3 bases from V and 0 bases from J, with 12 bases in between. CDR3 length equals 15 residues. CDR1 and CDR2 (germline): SGHAT, FQNNGV. In nucleotides, the CDR3 is TGTGCCAGCAGCTTTAGGGGTAGTTACTCCTACGAGCAGTACTTC. Its translation is CASSFRGSYSYEQYF.

The CDR3 sequence is CASSLRGQTETQYF. In DNA form, the CDR3 reads TGCGCCAGCAGCTTGCGGGGTCAAACGGAGACCCAGTACTTC. This chain connects TRBV5-1 to TRBJ2-5, with a weak D call TRBD2 (5 bases). The V end lost 1 base, the J end lost 5 bases, and 12 bases lay between the germline ends. Germline loops: CDR1 SGHRS, CDR2 YFSETQ. This CDR3 has 14 amino acids.

This clone occurred a few times. V is TRBV19 and J is TRBJ1-4, with 7 bases matching TRBD1. CDR3 size: 14 residues. Losses at the gene ends were 0 bases for V and 8 bases for J; bases not matched to a gene: 3. CDR1 is LNHDA and CDR2 is SQIVND in the germline V gene (reference sequence). CDR3 sequence (DNA): TGTGCCAGTAGTATAGATCCGGACAGGGAAAAACTGTTTTTT. Amino acid sequence: CASSIDPDREKLFF.

The chain joins TRBV19 to TRBJ2-3; 7 bases are a match to TRBD2. CDR1 is LNHDA, CDR2 SQIVND, per germline (reference sequence). Trimming took 5 bases from V and 6 from J; bases not matched to a gene: 14. This CDR3 has 16 residues. The CDR3 loop reads CASSPSSGHLEDTQYF. The CDR3 DNA is TGTGCCAGTAGTCCCTCTAGCGGACATTTGGAGGATACGCAGTATTTT.

This rearrangement joins TRBV27 to TRBJ1-1; D might be TRBD1 (6 bases). CDR1 is MNHEY and CDR2 is SMNVEV in the germline V gene (reference sequence). V lost 6 bases to trimming and J lost 5 bases, with 22 bases between them. The CDR3 is made up of 16 amino acids. The CDR3 bases are TGTGCCAGCAGCTCTCTTGGGGGGGGCTCGAGTACTGAAGCTTTCTTT. Translation gives CASSSLGGGSSTEAFF.

The chain combines TRBV3-1 (or the pseudogene TRBV3-2) with TRBJ2-5, with a tentative D call TRBD2 (6 bases). V gave up 1 base and J gave up 7 bases, with 13 bases separating them. Looked up from germline, CDR1 is LGHDT and CDR2 is YNNKEL (reference sequence). This CDR3 contains 14 residues. The CDR3 bases are TGTGCCAGCAGCCAAGCCGGGGGTGTAGGGACCCAGTACTTC. It encodes CASSQAGGVGTQYF.

V is TRBV30 and J is TRBJ2-3, with TRBD2 matching 9 bases. The CDR3 has 13 residues. The germline V gene encodes CDR1 GTSNPN and CDR2 SVGIG (reference sequence). With V trimmed by 2 bases and J by 5 bases, 2 bases remained unmatched. CDR3 sequence: CAWSRSGGDTQYF. CDR3 sequence (DNA): TGTGCCTGGAGTCGTAGCGGGGGAGATACGCAGTATTTT.

The chain uses TRBV6-5 and TRBJ1-2; 8 positions agree with TRBD1. Germline loops: CDR1 MNHEY, CDR2 SVGAGI. CDR3 length: 14 amino acids. V lost 4 bases and J lost 7; bases outside the gene matches: 8. CDR3 loop: CASSSPDRDVGYTF. The DNA of the CDR3 is TGTGCCAGCAGTTCCCCGGACAGGGATGTTGGCTACACCTTC.

There are a few counts of this clone. This chain connects TRBV10-3 to TRBJ2-1, with 9 positions matching TRBD2. This CDR3 spans 16 amino acids. Germline CDR1 reads ENHRY; CDR2 reads SYGVKD. The ends lost 7 bases at V and 8 bases at J; junction bases unmatched: 15. The CDR3 is CAIKTGELSGSHEQFF. The CDR3 DNA reads TGTGCCATCAAAACGGGAGAGCTTAGCGGGAGCCATGAGCAGTTCTTC.

The chain uses TRBV12-3 or TRBV12-4 and TRBJ1-5; no clear D gene. Trimming shortened V by 7 bases and J by 3 bases, and 10 bases separated the two germline ends. CDR3 size: 13 residues. CDR3 sequence reads: CASTRRVNQPQHF. CDR3 in DNA: TGTGCCAGCACCCGACGGGTCAATCAGCCCCAGCATTTT.

The chain has TRBV10-1 and TRBJ1-1, with TRBD1 identical over 7 bases. V lost 2 bases, J lost 8 bases, and 8 bases stayed unmatched. The V gene's germline CDR1 is WNHNN and CDR2 SYGVQD (reference sequence). This CDR3 is 14 amino acids long. The CDR3 DNA is TGCGCCAGCAGTGAGGGGGTTGGGACAGCCGAAGCTTTCTTT. It yields the protein CASSEGVGTAEAFF.

The chain carries TRBV2 and TRBJ1-4; D might be TRBD1 (6 bases). Per germline, CDR1 SNHLY and CDR2 FYNNEI. V was clipped by 5 bases and J by 10 bases, with 17 bases between them. This CDR3 comprises 14 residues. CDR3 amino acids: CASSSTGSSAKLFF. DNA of the CDR3: TGTGCCAGCAGTAGCACAGGGTCTTCGGCAAAACTGTTTTTT.

The rearrangement links TRBV9 to TRBJ1-2; the D is unclear. CDR1 and CDR2 (germline): SGDLS, YYNGEE. The CDR3 contains 14 residues. Trimming removed 0 bases at V and 4 bases at J, with 10 bases between. CDR3 in amino acids: CASSVVPGSYGYTF. The CDR3 region has the DNA TGTGCCAGCAGCGTAGTCCCGGGATCCTATGGCTACACCTTC. Drawing the rest from reference TRBV9 and TRBJ1-2, the complete variable domain is DSGVTQTPKHLITATGQRVTLRCSPRSGDLSVYWYQQSLDQGLQFLIQYYNGEERAKGNILERFSAQQFPDLHSELNLSSLELGDSALYFCASSVVPGSYGYTFGSGTRLTVV.

This clone was found once. This sequence joins TRBV9 and TRBJ2-5, with 13 bases lining up with TRBD2. There are 17 residues in the CDR3. The V segment lost 3 bases and the J segment 5 bases; nucleotides outside the gene matches: 10. From germline, CDR1 is SGDLS and CDR2 YYNGEE. The CDR3 DNA follows: TGTGCCAGCAGCGACGGACTAGCGGGAGTAAGGGGGGAGACCCAGTACTTC. Amino acids: CASSDGLAGVRGETQYF.

The rearrangement joins TRBV30 to TRBJ1-5, with D possibly matching TRBD1 (5 bases). Deletions cut 2 bases from V and 9 bases from J, with 17 bases between. The CDR3 length is 14 residues. CDR1 and CDR2 from the germline V gene are GTSNPN and SVGIG (reference sequence). The CDR3 DNA reads TGTGCCTGGAGTCGGGGGAAAGGAACGGGGCCCCAGCATTTT. As protein: CAWSRGKGTGPQHF.

This clone came up once. CDR3 bases: TGTGCCAGCAGTGAAGGGGGCCTGAACACTGAAGCTTTCTTT. It is translated as CASSEGGLNTEAFF. This sequence joins TRBV2 and TRBJ1-1, with D perhaps matching TRBD1 (5 bases). Germline lookup yields CDR1 SNHLY and CDR2 FYNNEI. Trimming removed 1 base at V and 0 bases at J, with 6 bases between. The CDR3 loop spans 14 amino acids.

The chain recombines TRBV20-1 with TRBJ2-7; D is unclear. Germline V CDR1 and CDR2: DFQATT, SNEGSKA (reference sequence). Trimming cost V 3 bases and J 4 bases, with 13 bases left between them. This CDR3 has 13 amino acids. The CDR3 spells CSASGSEIYEQYF. CDR3 coding DNA: TGCAGTGCTAGTGGGTCAGAAATTTACGAGCAGTACTTC.

V usage is TRBV6-5 and J usage is TRBJ2-3; TRBD2 matches at 13 bases. V was pared by 1 base and J by 11 bases, with 6 bases of the junction left unmatched. The germline V gene encodes CDR1 MNHEY and CDR2 SVGAGI. The CDR3 spans 15 residues. The CDR3 DNA reads TGTGCCAGCAGTTACTACGGGACTAGCGGGGCGGGGCAGTATTTT. Residues: CASSYYGTSGAGQYF.

V is TRBV19 and J is TRBJ1-4, with a possible D match to TRBD1 (5 bases). Germline V gene sequence: CDR1 LNHDA, CDR2 SQIVND (reference sequence). CDR3 length: 14 amino acids. V was cut by 5 bases and J by 5 bases, with 12 bases left in between. The CDR3 region has the DNA TGTGCCAGTAGTTCGTCCAGGGTGAATGAAAAACTGTTTTTT. This codes for CASSSSRVNEKLFF.

The rearrangement uses TRBV2 and TRBJ2-1; 12 bases are a match to TRBD1. The junction had 11 bases not matched to a gene; V was cut back by 9 bases and J by 8 bases. CDR3 length: 15 amino acids. Germline CDR1 SNHLY, CDR2 FYNNEI. The CDR3 DNA follows: TGTGCCAGAAGTCCCGGGACAGGGGGCTGGTATGAGCAGTTCTTC. This codes for CARSPGTGGWYEQFF.

V and J are TRBV5-6 and TRBJ2-7, with D maybe TRBD2 (6 bases). The CDR3 contains 14 residues. Trimming took 4 bases from V and 3 from J, leaving 14 bases between them. Germline values: CDR1 SGHDT, CDR2 YYEEEE. Here the CDR3 DNA reads TGTGCCAGCAGCCGACCGGACGGGAGCTACGAGCAGTACTTC. It encodes CASSRPDGSYEQYF.